What follows are 18 T cell receptor beta chains derived from one specimen sequenced in a study of blood T cell repertoires in COVID-19. This table comes from immunoSEQ multiplex PCR, and its TCRdb copy is limited to in-frame clones, with some not included. The top ten hold roughly 11% of the sample, which has over 70,000 clones, around 83% seen once. The sample consisted of peripheral blood. Source of these receptors: a man between 60 and 75 years old with COVID-19, enrolled during active disease.

The V call is TRBV2, the J call TRBJ2-3, with 7 bases identical to TRBD2. With V trimmed by 3 bases and J by 3 bases, 6 bases remained unmatched. Germline V CDR1 and CDR2: SNHLY, FYNNEI. This CDR3 comprises 15 residues. The CDR3 DNA reads as TGTGCCAGCAGTGATTCTCCACTAGCGACAGATACGCAGTATTTT. Protein product: CASSDSPLATDTQYF.

The J gene is TRBJ1-2, the V gene TRBV19; 10 nucleotides match TRBD1. Germline CDR1 LNHDA, CDR2 SQIVND (reference sequence). Unmatched junction bases numbered 10, after V lost 6 bases and J lost 0 bases. The CDR3 loop spans 17 amino acids. The CDR3 here is CASRSSRDRGSNYGYTF. DNA for the CDR3: TGTGCCAGTAGATCCTCCCGGGACAGGGGCTCTAACTATGGCTACACCTTC.

The chain links TRBV27 to TRBJ1-2, with TRBD1 matching over 8 bases. There are 14 residues in the CDR3. V was pared by 6 bases and J by 8 bases, with 11 bases of the junction left unmatched. Germline V gene sequence: CDR1 MNHEY, CDR2 SMNVEV (reference sequence). The CDR3, as DNA: TGTGCCAGCAGATTCCACGGACAGGGCTCGGGCTACACCTTC. Amino acid sequence: CASRFHGQGSGYTF.

The chain is built from TRBV10-1 and TRBJ1-3; tentatively, D is TRBD1 (5 bases). V dropped 0 bases and J dropped 0 bases, with 12 bases sitting between them. This CDR3 spans 17 amino acids. Germline values: CDR1 WNHNN, CDR2 SYGVQD (reference sequence). CDR3 coding DNA: TGCGCCAGCAGTGAGTCAATCCCGGGGGTCTCTGGAAACACCATATATTTT. This sequence encodes CASSESIPGVSGNTIYF.

The chain recombines TRBV3-1 (or the pseudogene TRBV3-2) with TRBJ2-2; no firm D call. The germline V gene encodes CDR1 LGHDT and CDR2 YNNKEL (reference sequence). The CDR3 runs to 13 residues. V was shortened by 5 bases and J by 8 bases, with 12 bases between the two germline ends. CDR3 in amino acids: CASSSSLSGELFF. The CDR3 DNA follows: TGTGCCAGCAGCTCCTCCTTGTCGGGGGAGCTGTTTTTT.

This chain links TRBV5-4 with TRBJ2-2, with TRBD2 as a possible D gene (6 bases). Germline CDR1 is SGHNT and CDR2 is YYREEE (reference sequence). The CDR3 totals 16 residues. The V end lost 0 bases, the J end lost 1 base, and 10 bases lay between the germline ends. The CDR3: CASSLDGGLNTGELFF. DNA of the CDR3: TGTGCCAGCAGCTTGGACGGGGGACTGAACACCGGGGAGCTGTTTTTT.

The chain carries TRBV2 and TRBJ1-4; the D gene is possibly TRBD1 (6 bases). CDR3 length: 13 residues. CDR1 is SNHLY and CDR2 is FYNNEI in the germline V gene. V lost 7 bases, J lost 7 bases, and 13 bases lay in between. Written as DNA, the CDR3 is TGTGCCAGCAATGGGGGCGTCTTTGAAAAACTGTTTTTT. Its protein product is CASNGGVFEKLFF.

The gene calls are TRBV6-2 or TRBV6-3 and TRBJ1-2; 7 positions agree with TRBD1. Germline V CDR1 and CDR2: MNHEY, SVGEGT. CDR3 length equals 14 residues. The V segment lost 6 bases and the J segment 3 bases; nucleotides outside the gene matches: 7. The CDR3: CASSPQTGYYGYTF. Written as DNA, the CDR3 is TGTGCCAGCAGCCCACAGACAGGGTACTATGGCTACACCTTC.

This clone occurred a few times. The chain couples TRBV19 to TRBJ1-1; 7 nucleotides line up with TRBD1. J was trimmed by 1 base and V by 6 bases; bases with no gene match: 5. CDR3 length equals 14 residues. CDR1 LNHDA and CDR2 SQIVND come from the germline V gene (reference sequence). The CDR3 DNA is TGTGCCAGTAGCTTCGACAGGGCGAACACTGAAGCTTTCTTT. Amino acids: CASSFDRANTEAFF.

The gene calls are TRBV24-1 and TRBJ2-6; tentatively, D is TRBD2 (5 bases). The CDR3 consists of 16 residues. The germline V gene has CDR1 KGHDR and CDR2 SFDVKD. V was pared by 5 bases and J by 0 bases, with 10 bases between. CDR3 region: CATSAGSISGANVLTF. Written as DNA, the CDR3 is TGTGCCACCAGTGCGGGGAGTATCTCTGGGGCCAACGTCCTGACTTTC.

This chain links TRBV29-1 with TRBJ2-1; 7 nucleotides match TRBD2. V was pared by 7 bases and J by 6 bases, with 12 bases of the junction left unmatched. The germline CDR1 and CDR2 sequences are SQVTM and ANQGSEA. The CDR3 length is 14 residues. The CDR3 reads CSAVGPGLTNEQFF. CDR3 bases: TGCAGCGCCGTGGGACCGGGACTAACCAATGAGCAGTTCTTC.

The chain is built from TRBV7-2 and TRBJ2-7; 8 positions agree with TRBD2. CDR1 and CDR2 (germline): SGHTA, FQGNSA. V shed 6 bases, J shed 0 bases, and the junction held 16 bases outside the gene matches. The CDR3 consists of 18 residues. The CDR3 DNA is TGTGCCAGCAGACCGCCCCCTCTGGGCGGGGGGTTCTCCTACGAGCAGTACTTC. It yields the protein CASRPPPLGGGFSYEQYF.

The chain is built from TRBV5-1 and TRBJ1-2; 8 nucleotides match TRBD1. Trimming took 4 bases from V and 8 from J; bases not matched to a gene: 16. Germline CDR1 and CDR2: SGHRS and YFSETQ. The CDR3 consists of 16 residues. DNA of the CDR3: TGCGCCAGCAGCCCCAACCCGACAGGGGAAGGGTACGGCTACACCTTC. This gives the protein CASSPNPTGEGYGYTF.

This clone was counted only a few times. This rearrangement joins TRBV10-3 to TRBJ1-5, with D possibly TRBD1 on 6 matching bases. The V end was cut by 3 bases, the J end by 7 bases, with 16 bases between. Germline V lookup: CDR1 ENHRY, CDR2 SYGVKD. The CDR3 is 15 amino acids. CDR3 coding DNA: TGTGCCATCAGTGAAGTAGGGGGATCGGAACAGCCCCAGCATTTT. Translation: CAISEVGGSEQPQHF.

This clone was recorded once. The genes are TRBV5-6 and TRBJ2-5; D not certain. CDR3 size: 13 residues. The V gene lost 1 base and the J gene lost 2 bases, with 6 bases spanning the gap. In germline, CDR1 is SGHDT, CDR2 YYEEEE. CDR3 nucleotides: TGTGCCAGCAGCTTGTTACAGCAAGAGACCCAGTACTTC. The encoded protein is CASSLLQQETQYF.

The gene calls are TRBV2 and TRBJ1-5, with a possible D match to TRBD1 (6 bases). This CDR3 is 16 amino acids long. In germline, CDR1 is SNHLY, CDR2 FYNNEI. V was clipped by 6 bases and J by 6 bases, with 21 bases between them. CDR3 amino acids: CASSGTGGASVQPQHF. CDR3 DNA: TGTGCCAGCAGCGGCACGGGGGGGGCGTCTGTTCAGCCCCAGCATTTT.

This clone has only a few counts. The rearrangement uses TRBV18 and TRBJ1-6; D unresolved. Germline assignment: CDR1 KGHSH and CDR2 LQKENI. V gave up 1 base and J gave up 10 bases, with 14 bases separating them. The CDR3 is 15 residues long. Here the CDR3 DNA reads TGTGCCAGCTCACCACAGTTGGAGGCTGAATCACCCCTCCACTTT. This translates into CASSPQLEAESPLHF.

This sequence joins TRBV19 and TRBJ2-3, with 9 positions matching TRBD1. The length of the CDR3 is 14 residues. The germline V gene has CDR1 LNHDA and CDR2 SQIVND (reference sequence). Trimming took 5 bases from V and 3 from J; bases not matched to a gene: 3. The CDR3 nucleotides are TGTGCCAGTAGTCCGGGACAGGGTACAGATACGCAGTATTTT. It specifies CASSPGQGTDTQYF.